This passage covers 32 T cell receptor beta chains from one sample sequenced in a study of cytomegalovirus exposure and HLA in healthy donors. The PCR contained 60 Vbeta and 13 Jbeta primers. Some clones are missing from TCRdb's copy, which holds only in-frame ones; the method was immunoSEQ multiplex PCR. Recorded for this sample: about 65,000 clones. Sequencing was done on a sample of PBMCs. The receptor source for this set is a boy younger than 18 in good health and CMV-seronegative.

V gene TRBV29-1 combines with J gene TRBJ2-4, with a tentative D call TRBD1 (5 bases). CDR3 size: 15 residues. V was pared by 4 bases and J by 0 bases, with 13 bases between. Germline V CDR1 and CDR2: SQVTM, ANQGSEA. CDR3 sequence reads: CSVAMDTLAKNIQYF. The CDR3 bases are TGCAGCGTTGCCATGGACACCTTAGCCAAAAACATTCAGTACTTC. The whole variable domain, remainder taken from reference TRBV29-1 and TRBJ2-4, is SAVISQKPSRDICQRGTSLTIQCQVDSQVTMMFWYRQQPGQSLTLIATANQGSEATYESGFVIDKFPISRPNLTFSTLTVSNMSPEDSSIYLCSVAMDTLAKNIQYFGAGTRLSVL.

This chain connects TRBV9 to TRBJ1-1, with a possible D match to TRBD1 (6 bases). CDR3 length: 17 residues. The germline V gene encodes CDR1 SGDLS and CDR2 YYNGEE. Trimming took 0 bases from V and 6 from J, leaving 21 bases between them. The CDR3 loop is CASSVGGNTGSGAEAFF. In DNA form, the CDR3 reads TGTGCCAGCAGCGTAGGGGGAAATACAGGGAGTGGCGCTGAAGCTTTCTTT.

The chain uses TRBV6-6 and TRBJ2-7; D unresolved. Germline CDR1 is MNHNY and CDR2 is SVGAGI (reference sequence). With 5 bases removed from V and 2 bases from J, the gap between germline ends came to 10 bases. The CDR3 runs 13 residues. In DNA form, the CDR3 reads TGTGCCAGCAGTCCCCCAGGCGCCTACGAGCAGTACTTC. It is translated as CASSPPGAYEQYF.

This chain connects TRBV6-1 to TRBJ1-2, with TRBD1 identical over 9 bases. The CDR3 sequence is 14 residues long. Trimming took 4 bases from V and 8 from J; bases not matched to a gene: 8. CDR1 and CDR2 (germline): MNHNS, SASEGT. CDR3 sequence reads: CASSGWDRVIGYTF. As DNA, the CDR3 is TGTGCCAGCAGTGGGTGGGACAGGGTAATCGGCTACACCTTC.

The J gene is TRBJ2-5, the V gene TRBV5-1, with TRBD1 matching 8 bases. V shed 0 bases, J shed 4 bases, and the junction held 8 bases outside the gene matches. Germline CDR1 reads SGHRS; CDR2 reads YFSETQ. The CDR3 sequence is 16 residues long. CDR3 sequence reads: CASSLGDRGSGETQYF. As DNA, the CDR3 is TGCGCCAGCAGCTTGGGCGACAGGGGCTCTGGAGAGACCCAGTACTTC. Full variable domain (remainder filled in from reference TRBV5-1 and TRBJ2-5): KAGVTQTPRYLIKTRGQQVTLSCSPISGHRSVSWYQQTPGQGLQFLFEYFSETQRNKGNFPGRFSGRQFSNSRSEMNVSTLELGDSALYLCASSLGDRGSGETQYFGPGTRLLVL.

The chain joins TRBV30 to TRBJ2-1; 12 bases fit TRBD2. CDR3 length: 15 amino acids. The germline gives CDR1 GTSNPN, CDR2 SVGIG (reference sequence). V was clipped by 3 bases and J by 4 bases; unmatched bases: 4. The CDR3 loop is CAWRTSGSMYNEQFF. In nucleotides, the CDR3 is TGTGCCTGGAGGACTAGCGGGAGTATGTACAATGAGCAGTTCTTC.

The chain links TRBV7-8 to TRBJ2-3; TRBD2 agrees at 11 bases. After removal of 6 bases from V and 0 bases from J, the junction contained 2 bases not matched to a gene. This CDR3 is 15 amino acids long. Germline V gene data show CDR1 as SGHVS and CDR2 as FQNEAQ. The CDR3 reads CASSTSGGSTDTQYF. CDR3 coding DNA: TGTGCCAGCAGTACTAGCGGGGGAAGCACAGATACGCAGTATTTT.

This sequence joins TRBV7-9 and TRBJ2-1; 14 positions match TRBD2. Germline values: CDR1 SEHNR, CDR2 FQNEAQ (reference sequence). The CDR3 sequence is 15 residues long. V gave up 1 base and J gave up 15 bases; unmatched junction bases: 8. CDR3 amino acids: CASSLVGTSGSKRFF. Written as DNA, the CDR3 is TGTGCCAGCAGCTTAGTCGGGACTAGCGGGAGTAAGCGGTTCTTC.

V is TRBV6-1 and J is TRBJ2-5, with D perhaps matching TRBD2 (7 bases). V was pared by 3 bases and J by 5 bases, with 16 bases between. Germline V gene sequence: CDR1 MNHNS, CDR2 SASEGT. The length of the CDR3 is 15 residues. This chain's CDR3 is CASSETGRGVETQYF. Here the CDR3 DNA reads TGTGCCAGCAGTGAGACGGGGAGGGGGGTGGAGACCCAGTACTTC.

J is TRBJ2-7 and V is TRBV27, with D unclear. V was cut by 5 bases and J by 5 bases, with 16 bases left in between. This CDR3 is built from 14 residues. Per germline, CDR1 MNHEY and CDR2 SMNVEV (reference sequence). CDR3 in DNA: TGTGCCAGCAGTATTCGCGCAGGTCCTAACGAGCAGTACTTC. It codes for CASSIRAGPNEQYF.

V usage is TRBV6-5 and J usage is TRBJ2-7, with 10 positions matching TRBD1. After removal of 4 bases from V and 4 bases from J, the junction contained 7 bases not matched to a gene. CDR3 length: 15 amino acids. Germline assignment: CDR1 MNHEY and CDR2 SVGAGI. The CDR3 DNA follows: TGTGCCAGCAGTTGGGGCGGGACAGGGGAGTACGAGCAGTACTTC. It translates to CASSWGGTGEYEQYF.

V usage is TRBV5-1 and J usage is TRBJ2-2, with TRBD2 as a possible D gene (5 bases). The CDR3 loop spans 16 amino acids. Trimming removed 3 bases from V and 0 bases from J, with 12 bases in between. Germline assignment: CDR1 SGHRS and CDR2 YFSETQ. The CDR3 spells CASSSGTFANTGELFF. CDR3 nucleotide sequence: TGCGCCAGCAGCTCGGGAACCTTCGCGAACACCGGGGAGCTGTTTTTT.

V gene TRBV19 combines with J gene TRBJ1-3; D not certain. CDR1 and CDR2 from the germline V gene are LNHDA and SQIVND (reference sequence). Trimming pared 10 bases from V and 0 bases from J, leaving 4 bases between. The CDR3 is made up of 11 amino acids. CDR3 coding DNA: TGTGCCACTCGCTCTGGAAACACCATATATTTT. It yields the protein CATRSGNTIYF.

CDR3 DNA: TGCGCCAGCAGCCCTAATAGCGGGACGGGGCAGGGTACGCAGTATTTT. The encoded protein is CASSPNSGTGQGTQYF. The gene calls are TRBV5-1 and TRBJ2-3, with 8 bases lining up with TRBD2. Germline values: CDR1 SGHRS, CDR2 YFSETQ. The CDR3 loop spans 16 amino acids. The V and J ends lost 4 bases and 8 bases, in that order; junction bases with no gene match: 15.

The chain has TRBV6-1 and TRBJ1-2, with 7 nucleotides matching TRBD1. This CDR3 has 14 amino acids. Trimming at V came to 7 bases and at J to 0 bases, leaving 5 bases not matched to a gene. Germline V gene sequence: CDR1 MNHNS, CDR2 SASEGT. The DNA of the CDR3 is TGTGCCAGCACGTTACAGGGGTCTAACTATGGCTACACCTTC. It yields the protein CASTLQGSNYGYTF.

The chain carries TRBV6-5 and TRBJ1-5; TRBD1 aligns across 7 bases. Germline V lookup: CDR1 MNHEY, CDR2 SVGAGI. J gave up 2 bases and V 5 bases, and 0 bases lay outside the gene matches. The CDR3 runs to 13 residues. The CDR3 region has the DNA TGTGCCAGCAGTGACAGGGGCAATCAGCCCCAGCATTTT. The encoded protein is CASSDRGNQPQHF.

The chain joins TRBV4-1 to TRBJ1-1; 8 nucleotides agree with TRBD1. CDR3 length equals 15 residues. V lost 0 bases and J lost 4; bases outside the gene matches: 4. Germline values: CDR1 MGHRA, CDR2 YSYEKL. Here the CDR3 reads CASSQEPGGGTEAFF. The CDR3 DNA sequence: TGCGCCAGCAGCCAAGAACCAGGGGGCGGCACTGAAGCTTTCTTT.

This rearrangement joins TRBV6-5 to TRBJ1-1; D gene uncertain. Germline V CDR1 and CDR2: MNHEY, SVGAGI. Trimming took 2 bases from V and 5 from J, leaving 6 bases between them. This CDR3 spans 12 amino acids. The CDR3 coding sequence is TGTGCCAGCAGTTACCCAGAAACTGAAGCTTTCTTT. It is translated as CASSYPETEAFF.

The chain recombines TRBV5-6 with TRBJ1-5; D ambiguous. The germline V gene encodes CDR1 SGHDT and CDR2 YYEEEE. CDR3 length equals 14 residues. V dropped 2 bases and J dropped 5 bases, with 11 bases sitting between them. CDR3 sequence: CASSLEGLDQPQHF. In DNA form, the CDR3 reads TGTGCCAGCAGCTTAGAGGGCTTGGATCAGCCCCAGCATTTT.

V and J are TRBV6-6 and TRBJ1-3; D is unclear. In germline, CDR1 is MNHNY, CDR2 SVGAGI (reference sequence). V gave up 5 bases and J gave up 1 base, with 12 bases separating them. CDR3 length: 15 amino acids. The CDR3 here is CASSPNSLSGNTIYF. The CDR3 region has the DNA TGTGCCAGCAGTCCCAACAGCTTATCTGGAAACACCATATATTTT.

The V and J genes are TRBV6-5 and TRBJ2-3; D is uncertain. CDR3 size: 14 residues. Germline V lookup: CDR1 MNHEY, CDR2 SVGAGI. V lost 0 bases and J 1 base, leaving 5 bases between the germline ends. CDR3 coding DNA: TGTGCCAGCAGTTACTCGCAGGGCACAGATACGCAGTATTTT. Its protein is CASSYSQGTDTQYF.

The chain carries TRBV7-9 and TRBJ2-7; 8 bases align to TRBD1. The germline CDR1 and CDR2 sequences are SEHNR and FQNEAQ (reference sequence). Losses at the gene ends were 0 bases for V and 2 bases for J; bases not matched to a gene: 9. There are 17 residues in the CDR3. CDR3 sequence reads: CASSLALLGTGAYEQYF. DNA of the CDR3: TGTGCCAGCAGCTTAGCCCTCCTTGGGACAGGAGCCTACGAGCAGTACTTC.

This chain uses TRBV9 with TRBJ2-1; the match to TRBD2 covers 11 bases. This CDR3 contains 16 residues. Losses at the gene ends were 9 bases for V and 0 bases for J; bases not matched to a gene: 8. CDR1 and CDR2 (germline): SGDLS, YYNGEE. CDR3 DNA: TGTGCCACCGGTCTAGCGGGAGGAAGCTCCTACAATGAGCAGTTCTTC. Translating gives CATGLAGGSSYNEQFF.

About this clone: One end of the junction does not line up with germline, which may come from a read error. J is TRBJ1-4 and V is TRBV30; possibly TRBD1 for D (5 bases). The CDR3 covers 15 residues. The germline CDR1 and CDR2 sequences are GTSNPN and SVGIG (reference sequence). CDR3 residues: CAGSVPAGGNEKLFF. The DNA for the CDR3 is TGTGCCGGGAGTGTTCCCGCCGGGGGGAATGAAAAACTGTTTTTT.

The chain joins TRBV29-1 to TRBJ2-7; D might be TRBD2 (7 bases). The germline V and J ends were trimmed by 6 bases and 2 bases, with 14 bases remaining between them. This CDR3 has 13 residues. CDR1 and CDR2 (germline): SQVTM, ANQGSEA. The CDR3 sequence is CSVGTTGTYEQYF. CDR3 DNA sequence: TGCAGCGTCGGGACTACAGGGACCTACGAGCAGTACTTC.

The V and J genes are TRBV5-1 and TRBJ2-5, with 9 bases lining up with TRBD2. J was trimmed by 4 bases and V by 4 bases; bases with no gene match: 8. This CDR3 has 15 amino acids. Germline V gene sequence: CDR1 SGHRS, CDR2 YFSETQ. The CDR3 loop reads CASSLWVAGAETQYF. DNA for the CDR3: TGCGCCAGCAGCCTATGGGTAGCGGGGGCAGAGACCCAGTACTTC.

V and J are TRBV18 and TRBJ1-2; TRBD1 might be the D (5 bases). The germline gives CDR1 KGHSH, CDR2 LQKENI. V was pared by 6 bases and J by 0 bases, with 11 bases between. This CDR3 is built from 14 residues. The CDR3 DNA sequence: TGTGCCAGCTCCTCAAAGACAGCTAACTATGGCTACACCTTC. It codes for CASSSKTANYGYTF.

This chain uses TRBV11-2 with TRBJ2-1; 8 bases are shared with TRBD2. This CDR3 has 15 amino acids. J lost 0 bases, V lost 3 bases, and 1 base had no gene match. Germline loops: CDR1 SGHAT, CDR2 FQNNGV. The CDR3, as DNA: TGTGCCAGCAGCTTGAGCGGGAGCTCCTACAATGAGCAGTTCTTC. Protein: CASSLSGSSYNEQFF.

For this clone: Other DNA variants within this sample encode the same CDR3. The V call is TRBV30, the J call TRBJ1-5, with TRBD1 matching over 8 bases. After removal of 5 bases from V and 7 bases from J, the junction contained 7 bases not matched to a gene. The CDR3 length is 13 residues. Germline CDR1 is GTSNPN and CDR2 is SVGIG (reference sequence). CDR3: CAWSPGGGQPQHF. As DNA, the CDR3 is TGTGCCTGGTCACCAGGGGGCGGGCAGCCCCAGCATTTT.

The chain combines TRBV30 with TRBJ2-5; possible D gene TRBD2, 5 bases. The germline CDR1 and CDR2 sequences are GTSNPN and SVGIG (reference sequence). With 7 bases removed from V and 2 bases from J, the gap between germline ends came to 14 bases. The CDR3 has 13 amino acids. The CDR3 DNA reads TGTGCCTCTTCGGGGATAGGGCAAGAGACCCAGTACTTC. The encoded protein is CASSGIGQETQYF. Full variable domain (rest looked up from reference TRBV30 and TRBJ2-5): SQTIHQWPATLVQPVGSPLSLECTVEGTSNPNLYWYRQAAGRGLQLLFYSVGIGQISSEVPQNLSASRPQDRQFILSSKKLLLSDSGFYLCASSGIGQETQYFGPGTRLLVL.

The CDR3 loop reads CASSGDRVSTNEKLFF. DNA of the CDR3: TGTGCCAGCAGCGGGGACAGGGTTTCGACTAATGAAAAACTGTTTTTT. The chain employs TRBV9 and TRBJ1-4, with 9 bases fitting TRBD1. The germline CDR1 and CDR2 sequences are SGDLS and YYNGEE. The CDR3 loop spans 16 amino acids. V dropped 3 bases and J dropped 2; count of bases not matched to a gene: 5.

The chain joins TRBV5-1 to TRBJ2-3, with TRBD2 matching over 11 bases. V trimming: 3 bases; J trimming: 0 bases; junction bases outside the gene matches: 0. The CDR3 loop spans 15 amino acids. Germline assignment: CDR1 SGHRS and CDR2 YFSETQ. CDR3 amino acids: CASSSSGGSTDTQYF. The CDR3 DNA reads TGCGCCAGCAGCTCTAGCGGGGGGAGCACAGATACGCAGTATTTT.